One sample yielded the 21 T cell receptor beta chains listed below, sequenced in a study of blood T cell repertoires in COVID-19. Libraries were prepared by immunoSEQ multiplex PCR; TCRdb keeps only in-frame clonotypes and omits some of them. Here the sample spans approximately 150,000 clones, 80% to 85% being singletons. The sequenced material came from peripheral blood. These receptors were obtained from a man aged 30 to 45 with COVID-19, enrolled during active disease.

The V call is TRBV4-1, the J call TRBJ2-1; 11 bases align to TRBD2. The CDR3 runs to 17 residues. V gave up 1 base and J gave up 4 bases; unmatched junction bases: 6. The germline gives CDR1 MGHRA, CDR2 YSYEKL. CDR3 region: CASSQVLAGGPYNEQFF. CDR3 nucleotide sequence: TGCGCCAGCAGCCAAGTTCTAGCGGGAGGCCCTTACAATGAGCAGTTCTTC.

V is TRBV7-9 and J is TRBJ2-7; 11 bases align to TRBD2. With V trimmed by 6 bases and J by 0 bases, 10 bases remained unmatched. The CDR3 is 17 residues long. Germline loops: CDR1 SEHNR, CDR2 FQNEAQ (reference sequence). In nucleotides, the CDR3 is TGTGCCAGCAGGCCCGGGACTAGCGGCTTTAGCTCCTACGAGCAGTACTTC. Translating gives CASRPGTSGFSSYEQYF.

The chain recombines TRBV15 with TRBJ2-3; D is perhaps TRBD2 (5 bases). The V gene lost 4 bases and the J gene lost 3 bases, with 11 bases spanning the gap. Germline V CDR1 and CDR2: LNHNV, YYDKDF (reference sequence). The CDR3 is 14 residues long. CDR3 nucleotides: TGTGCCACCAGCATACTAAGAGGGACAGATACGCAGTATTTT. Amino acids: CATSILRGTDTQYF.

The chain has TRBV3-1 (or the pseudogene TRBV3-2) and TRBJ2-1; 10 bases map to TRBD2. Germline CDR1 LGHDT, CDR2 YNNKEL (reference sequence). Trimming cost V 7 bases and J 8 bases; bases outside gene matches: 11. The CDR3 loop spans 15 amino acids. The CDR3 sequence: CASISGRARADEQFF. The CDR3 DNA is TGTGCCAGCATCAGCGGGAGGGCTAGGGCCGATGAGCAGTTCTTC.

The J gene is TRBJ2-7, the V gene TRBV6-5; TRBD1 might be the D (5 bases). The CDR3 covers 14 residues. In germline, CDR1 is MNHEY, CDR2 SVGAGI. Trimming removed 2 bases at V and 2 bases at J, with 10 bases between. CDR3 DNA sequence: TGTGCCAGCAGTTACAGGGTCAGGGCCTACGAGCAGTACTTC. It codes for CASSYRVRAYEQYF.

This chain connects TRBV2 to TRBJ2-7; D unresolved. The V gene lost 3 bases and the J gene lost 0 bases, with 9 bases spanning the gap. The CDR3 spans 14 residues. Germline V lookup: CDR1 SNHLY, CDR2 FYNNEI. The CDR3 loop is CASSDSEISYEQYF. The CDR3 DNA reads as TGTGCCAGCAGTGACTCGGAGATCTCCTACGAGCAGTACTTC.

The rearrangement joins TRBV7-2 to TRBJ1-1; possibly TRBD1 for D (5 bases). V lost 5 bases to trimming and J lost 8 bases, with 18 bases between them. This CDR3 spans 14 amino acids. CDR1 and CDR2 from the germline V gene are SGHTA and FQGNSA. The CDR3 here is CASSPGQARREAFF. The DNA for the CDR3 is TGTGCCAGCAGCCCAGGGCAAGCGAGGCGGGAAGCTTTCTTT.

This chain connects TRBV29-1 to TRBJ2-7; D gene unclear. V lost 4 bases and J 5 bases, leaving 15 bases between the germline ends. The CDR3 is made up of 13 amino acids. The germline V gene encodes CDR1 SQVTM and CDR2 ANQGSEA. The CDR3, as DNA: TGCAGCGTTGGTCGAGCATCCACTAACGAGCAGTACTTC. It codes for CSVGRASTNEQYF.

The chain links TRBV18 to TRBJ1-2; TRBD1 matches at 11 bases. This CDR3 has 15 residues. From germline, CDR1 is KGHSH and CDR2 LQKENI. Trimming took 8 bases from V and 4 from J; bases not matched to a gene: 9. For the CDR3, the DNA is TGTGCCAGCGCCGCCGCCGGGACAGGGGGCTATGGCTACACCTTC. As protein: CASAAAGTGGYGYTF.

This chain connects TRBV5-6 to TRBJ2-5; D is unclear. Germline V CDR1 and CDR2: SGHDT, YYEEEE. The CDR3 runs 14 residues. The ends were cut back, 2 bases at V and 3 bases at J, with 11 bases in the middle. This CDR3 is CASSFTAAKETQYF. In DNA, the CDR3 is TGTGCCAGCAGCTTTACAGCCGCAAAAGAGACCCAGTACTTC.

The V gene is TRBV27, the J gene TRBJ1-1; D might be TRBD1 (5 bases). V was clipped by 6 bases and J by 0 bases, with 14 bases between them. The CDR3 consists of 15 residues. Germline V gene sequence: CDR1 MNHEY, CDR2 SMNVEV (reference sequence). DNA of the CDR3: TGTGCCAGCAGCGCACCTGGGGGGGTGAACACTGAAGCTTTCTTT. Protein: CASSAPGGVNTEAFF.

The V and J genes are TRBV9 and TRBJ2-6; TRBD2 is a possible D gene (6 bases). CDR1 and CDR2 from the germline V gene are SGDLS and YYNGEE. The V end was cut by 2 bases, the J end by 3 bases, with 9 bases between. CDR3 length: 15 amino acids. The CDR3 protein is CASSVGGHGANVLTF. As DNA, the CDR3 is TGTGCCAGCAGCGTCGGGGGTCATGGGGCCAACGTCCTGACTTTC.

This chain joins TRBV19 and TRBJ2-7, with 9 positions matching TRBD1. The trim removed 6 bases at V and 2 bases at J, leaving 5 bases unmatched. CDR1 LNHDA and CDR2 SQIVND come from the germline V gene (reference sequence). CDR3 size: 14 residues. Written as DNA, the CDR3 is TGTGCCAGTAGCAAGACAGGGGGGGCCTACGAGCAGTACTTC. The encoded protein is CASSKTGGAYEQYF.

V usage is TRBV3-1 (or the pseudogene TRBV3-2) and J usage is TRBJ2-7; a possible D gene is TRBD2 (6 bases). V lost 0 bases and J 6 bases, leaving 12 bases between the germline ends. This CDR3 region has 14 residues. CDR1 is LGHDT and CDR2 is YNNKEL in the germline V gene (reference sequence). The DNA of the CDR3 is TGTGCCAGCAGCCAAGAGGGGGGTAGCTCCGAGCAGTACTTC. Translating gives CASSQEGGSSEQYF.

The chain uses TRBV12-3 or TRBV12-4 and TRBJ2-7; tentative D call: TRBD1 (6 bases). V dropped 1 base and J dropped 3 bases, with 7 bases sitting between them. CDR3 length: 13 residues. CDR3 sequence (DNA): TGTGCCAGCAGTTTAGTAGGGGGCTACGAGCAGTACTTC. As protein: CASSLVGGYEQYF.

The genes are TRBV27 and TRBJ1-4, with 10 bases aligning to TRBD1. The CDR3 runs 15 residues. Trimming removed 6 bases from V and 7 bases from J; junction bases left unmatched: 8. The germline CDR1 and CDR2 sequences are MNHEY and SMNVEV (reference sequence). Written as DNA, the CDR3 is TGTGCCAGCAGCCGCGACAGGGGGCAGGGTGAAAAACTGTTTTTT. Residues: CASSRDRGQGEKLFF.

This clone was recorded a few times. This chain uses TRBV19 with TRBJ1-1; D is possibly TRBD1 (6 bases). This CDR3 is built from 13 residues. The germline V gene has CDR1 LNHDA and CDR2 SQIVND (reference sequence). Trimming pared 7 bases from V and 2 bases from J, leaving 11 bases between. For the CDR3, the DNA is TGTGCCAGTACTCAGGGGCCAAACACTGAAGCTTTCTTT. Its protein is CASTQGPNTEAFF.

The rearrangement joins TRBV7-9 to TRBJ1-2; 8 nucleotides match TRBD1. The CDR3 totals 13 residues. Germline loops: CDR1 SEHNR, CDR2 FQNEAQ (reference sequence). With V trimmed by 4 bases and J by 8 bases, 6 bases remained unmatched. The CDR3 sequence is CASSSRTGMGYTF. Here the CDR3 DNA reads TGTGCCAGCAGCTCGAGGACAGGGATGGGCTACACCTTC.

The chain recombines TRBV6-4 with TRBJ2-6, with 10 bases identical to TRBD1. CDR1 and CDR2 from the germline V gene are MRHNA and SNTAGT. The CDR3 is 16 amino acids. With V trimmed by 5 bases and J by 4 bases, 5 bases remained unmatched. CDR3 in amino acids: CASSSGTGAGANVLTF. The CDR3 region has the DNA TGTGCCAGCAGTTCCGGGACAGGGGCGGGGGCCAACGTCCTGACTTTC.

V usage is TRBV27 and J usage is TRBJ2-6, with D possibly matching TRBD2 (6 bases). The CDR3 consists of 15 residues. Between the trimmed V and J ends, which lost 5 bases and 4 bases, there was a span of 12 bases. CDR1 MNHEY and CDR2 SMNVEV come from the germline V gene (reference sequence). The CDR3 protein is CASSGGSAGANVLTF. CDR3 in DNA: TGTGCCAGCAGTGGAGGGAGCGCAGGGGCCAACGTCCTGACTTTC. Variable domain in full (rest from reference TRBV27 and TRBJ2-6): EAQVTQNPRYLITVTGKKLTVTCSQNMNHEYMSWYRQDPGLGLRQIYYSMNVEVTDKGDVPEGYKVSRKEKRNFPLILESPSPNQTSLYFCASSGGSAGANVLTFGAGSRLTVL.

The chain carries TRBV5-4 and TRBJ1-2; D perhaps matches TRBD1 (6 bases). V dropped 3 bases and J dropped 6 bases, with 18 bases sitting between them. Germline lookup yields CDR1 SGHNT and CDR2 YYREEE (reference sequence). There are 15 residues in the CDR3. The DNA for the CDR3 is TGTGCCAGCAGCTCCCCCGGACCACAGGGAAATGGCTACACCTTC. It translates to CASSSPGPQGNGYTF.